Reported below is one T cell receptor beta chain. Germline values: CDR1 SGHDT, CDR2 YYEEEE. With 5 bases clipped from V and 1 base from J, the junction kept 4 bases outside the gene matches. This CDR3 is built from 14 residues. The entry originates in a study of blood T cell repertoires in COVID-19. Across the whole study: Sources were T cells, B-cell-depleted T cells, or PBMCs; the material itself was cDNA or gDNA.

Individuals aged roughly 18 to 100 years were recruited from roughly 23 US areas. Grouping used clinical history reported by participants in a survey and questionnaire. Study processing details: It was from reference gene primer amplification that nucleated cell counts were estimated. Repertoires were generated with immunoSEQ multiplex PCR, while TCRdb's copy carries only in-frame clones and drops some. V and J calls and clone size come straight from that table; D and trimming were deduced from the DNA. The data show a few hundred thousand clones, with roughly 87% seen just once and approximately 5% held by the top ten.

The source of this sequence is a woman between 25 and 40 years old who had recovered from COVID-19. Sequenced sample: PBMCs or T cells enriched from blood (not recorded which). The chain carries TRBV5-6 and TRBJ1-2; 8 bases match TRBD1. CDR3 loop: CASSSDRGNYGYTF. CDR3 in DNA: TGTGCCAGCAGTAGTGACAGGGGTAACTATGGCTACACCTTC.